These 24 T cell receptor beta chains were sequenced from one sample in a study of T-cell reconstitution after alpha-beta-depleted transplantation in children. Preparing the TCRbeta library involved the use of unique molecular identifiers. From the PCR reads, TCRdb called clonotypes with MiXCR, one entry per CDR3 protein. The repertoire holds about 58,000 distinct CDR3 sequences, roughly 46% seen once, with roughly 98% in the top ten. Sequences were derived from PBMCs, mostly from graft donor cells, sampled 360 days after TCRalphabeta/CD19-depleted stem cell transplant. Source of these receptors: a male patient aged 10-17 years who had a stem cell transplant for acute lymphoblastic leukemia, so the T cells may come from the graft donor.

This clonotype has more than one count but fewer than ten. V and J are TRBV5-1 and TRBJ2-2; 7 nucleotides match TRBD2. The CDR3 covers 19 residues. Germline V gene lookup returns CDR1 SGHRS and CDR2 YFSETQ. The ends lost 1 base at V and 5 bases at J; junction bases unmatched: 17. DNA for the CDR3: TGCGCCAGCAGCTTGCTGACCCAATCTGGACTAGTGGGGACCGGGGAGCTGTTTTTT. Translating it yields CASSLLTQSGLVGTGELFF.

The rearrangement uses TRBV29-1 and TRBJ2-3; D possibly corresponds to TRBD2 (6 bases). The CDR3 covers 13 residues. Looked up from germline, CDR1 is SQVTM and CDR2 is ANQGSEA. Trimming removed 4 bases from V and 7 bases from J, with 15 bases in between. The CDR3 region has the DNA TGCAGCGTTGGCCCCGGGACTTTTAATACGCAGTATTTT. Its protein is CSVGPGTFNTQYF.

The chain carries TRBV7-8 and TRBJ2-7; D may be TRBD2 (6 bases). Deletions cut 3 bases from V and 2 bases from J, with 11 bases between. This CDR3 has 14 amino acids. Per germline, CDR1 SGHVS and CDR2 FQNEAQ. The CDR3 DNA sequence: TGTGCCAGCAGCTTTGGCGGGATGGCCTACGAGCAGTACTTC. Amino acid sequence: CASSFGGMAYEQYF.

The V and J genes are TRBV28 and TRBJ2-7, with 8 positions matching TRBD1. Germline V gives CDR1 MDHEN, CDR2 SYDVKM. The CDR3 runs to 16 residues. J gave up 4 bases and V 2 bases, and 10 bases lay outside the gene matches. CDR3 residues: CASSLKQGTGRYEQYF. The DNA of the CDR3 is TGTGCCAGCAGTTTAAAACAAGGGACAGGCCGTTACGAGCAGTACTTC. Full variable domain (missing parts from reference TRBV28 and TRBJ2-7): DVKVTQSSRYLVKRTGEKVFLECVQDMDHENMFWYRQDPGLGLRLIYFSYDVKMKEKGDIPEGYSVSREKKERFSLILESASTNQTSMYLCASSLKQGTGRYEQYFGPGTRLTVT.

The genes are TRBV27 and TRBJ2-1, with D possibly matching TRBD2 (6 bases). Deletions cut 6 bases from V and 12 bases from J, with 24 bases between. The CDR3 covers 15 residues. The germline CDR1 and CDR2 sequences are MNHEY and SMNVEV (reference sequence). CDR3 in DNA: TGTGCCAGCAGCCCCTGGGGGACTGAGGGCCTTGTGCAGTTCTTC. It translates to CASSPWGTEGLVQFF.

V gene TRBV20-1 combines with J gene TRBJ2-7; 7 bases map to TRBD2. From germline, CDR1 is DFQATT and CDR2 SNEGSKA (reference sequence). This CDR3 comprises 12 residues. After removal of 5 bases from V and 3 bases from J, the junction contained 4 bases not matched to a gene. The CDR3 DNA sequence: TGCAGTGCTGGGGGAGGGGACTACGAGCAGTACTTC. As protein: CSAGGGDYEQYF.

This chain connects TRBV27 to TRBJ2-1; the match to TRBD2 covers 11 bases. CDR1 and CDR2 from the germline V gene are MNHEY and SMNVEV (reference sequence). There are 15 residues in the CDR3. Trimming cost V 6 bases and J 7 bases; bases outside gene matches: 8. The CDR3 region is CASRPVAGGVNEQFF. Here the CDR3 DNA reads TGTGCCAGCAGACCCGTAGCGGGAGGGGTAAATGAGCAGTTCTTC.

This clonotype was found a few times. V usage is TRBV2 and J usage is TRBJ2-2; 7 nucleotides agree with TRBD1. CDR3 length: 16 amino acids. The germline CDR1 and CDR2 sequences are SNHLY and FYNNEI. J lost 4 bases, V lost 5 bases, and 10 bases had no gene match. The CDR3 DNA reads as TGTGCCAGCAGTTTCGACAGGGTCGAGGGCACCGGGGAGCTGTTTTTT. Translated: CASSFDRVEGTGELFF.

In its sample, this clonotype was seen a few times. V and J are TRBV5-1 and TRBJ2-7; 8 bases match TRBD1. The CDR3 sequence is 16 residues long. The germline gives CDR1 SGHRS, CDR2 YFSETQ. V shed 4 bases and J 2 bases; nucleotides not matched to a gene: 11. CDR3 amino acids: CASSPSPDRAPYEQYF. The CDR3 DNA sequence: TGCGCCAGCAGCCCTTCTCCGGACAGGGCACCCTACGAGCAGTACTTC.

This sequence joins TRBV29-1 and TRBJ2-7, with 7 bases identical to TRBD1. V gave up 0 bases and J gave up 3 bases; unmatched junction bases: 8. The CDR3 is 15 residues long. Germline V gene sequence: CDR1 SQVTM, CDR2 ANQGSEA. CDR3 coding DNA: TGCAGCGTTGAAGATTTCGGGCGACAGGGCTACGAGCAGTACTTC. It encodes CSVEDFGRQGYEQYF.

The chain joins TRBV29-1 to TRBJ2-5, with D maybe TRBD1 (6 bases). Between the trimmed V and J ends, which lost 3 bases and 4 bases, there was a span of 15 bases. Per the germline V gene, CDR1 is SQVTM and CDR2 is ANQGSEA. The CDR3 length is 14 residues. The CDR3 loop is CSVESVGAGETQYF. The DNA for the CDR3 is TGCAGCGTTGAGAGTGTGGGGGCAGGAGAGACCCAGTACTTC.

V is TRBV5-6 and J is TRBJ2-1; maybe TRBD1 (7 bases). Germline CDR1 and CDR2: SGHDT and YYEEEE. This CDR3 is built from 19 residues. V was cut by 4 bases and J by 5 bases, with 28 bases left in between. The chain's CDR3 is CASSLMEVAGGWFDNEQFF. CDR3 nucleotide sequence: TGTGCCAGCAGCCTGATGGAGGTTGCAGGGGGGTGGTTCGACAATGAGCAGTTCTTC.

This clonotype was observed at least ten times. CDR3 amino acids: CASCLKETYEQYF. In DNA form, the CDR3 reads TGTGCCAGCTGCCTTAAGGAGACCTACGAGCAGTACTTC. The gene calls are TRBV12-3 or TRBV12-4 and TRBJ2-7; D is ambiguous. There are 13 residues in the CDR3. V was trimmed by 8 bases and J by 2 bases, leaving 13 bases between them.

A few counts support this clonotype. The chain employs TRBV5-1 and TRBJ2-3, with D possibly being TRBD1 (6 bases). Germline V gene sequence: CDR1 SGHRS, CDR2 YFSETQ. The CDR3 consists of 16 residues. V lost 0 bases and J lost 3, with 14 bases in between. The CDR3 coding sequence is TGCGCCAGCAGCTTGGGGGGCAGGGGAGAGACAGATACGCAGTATTTT. It yields the protein CASSLGGRGETDTQYF.

The rearrangement links TRBV5-1 to TRBJ2-5; D gene ambiguous. The CDR3 runs to 14 residues. The V end lost 0 bases, the J end lost 3 bases, and 9 bases lay between the germline ends. Germline-derived CDR1 and CDR2 are SGHRS and YFSETQ. The CDR3 here is CASSLAVRKETQYF. Here the CDR3 DNA reads TGCGCCAGCAGCTTGGCCGTCAGGAAAGAGACCCAGTACTTC. The full variable domain, completed using reference TRBV5-1 and TRBJ2-5, is KAGVTQTPRYLIKTRGQQVTLSCSPISGHRSVSWYQQTPGQGLQFLFEYFSETQRNKGNFPGRFSGRQFSNSRSEMNVSTLELGDSALYLCASSLAVRKETQYFGPGTRLLVL.

This chain links TRBV21-1 with TRBJ2-1; TRBD2, the D gene given by the table, was not confirmed from the DNA. TRBV21-1 is designated a pseudogene. This CDR3 is built from 17 residues. The CDR3 DNA reads TGTGCCAGCAGCAAAGCCCGATCTAGCGGGGGGTGGAATGAGCAGTTCTTC. As protein: CASSKARSSGGWNEQFF.

This clonotype was observed a few times. This sequence joins TRBV2 and TRBJ2-1, with D possibly TRBD1 on 6 matching bases. Trimming stripped 5 bases from V and 6 bases from J, with 17 bases between. The germline gives CDR1 SNHLY, CDR2 FYNNEI. There are 15 residues in the CDR3. The CDR3 DNA follows: TGTGCCAGCAGTCCGGGCAGGGGTATCCGCAATGAGCAGTTCTTC. Its translation: CASSPGRGIRNEQFF.

The gene calls are TRBV28 and TRBJ2-1; the D gene is possibly TRBD2 (5 bases). V lost 5 bases to trimming and J lost 6 bases, with 20 bases between them. The CDR3 spans 16 residues. CDR1 and CDR2 (germline): MDHEN, SYDVKM. As DNA, the CDR3 is TGTGCCAGCAGTCCGTGGACTCCTAATCCAACCAATGAGCAGTTCTTC. Its translation is CASSPWTPNPTNEQFF.

The chain is built from TRBV7-2 and TRBJ2-1; D is unresolved. This CDR3 contains 14 residues. Trimming pared 3 bases from V and 8 bases from J, leaving 14 bases between. CDR1 SGHTA and CDR2 FQGNSA come from the germline V gene. The DNA of the CDR3 is TGTGCCAGCAGCTTTATCCCCCTTGACGATGAGCAGTTCTTC. Amino acid sequence: CASSFIPLDDEQFF.

This clonotype appeared a few times. The chain recombines TRBV4-1 with TRBJ2-7, with D uncertain. The CDR3 spans 14 residues. From germline, CDR1 is MGHRA and CDR2 YSYEKL. Trimming removed 1 base from V and 0 bases from J, with 7 bases in between. CDR3 loop: CASSQVTNSYEQYF. The DNA of the CDR3 is TGCGCCAGCAGCCAAGTAACCAACTCCTACGAGCAGTACTTC.

A few counts support this clonotype. The chain carries TRBV12-3 or TRBV12-4 and TRBJ2-5; 7 nucleotides match TRBD2. The junction had 5 bases not matched to a gene; V was cut back by 8 bases and J by 5 bases. The CDR3 totals 12 residues. In nucleotides, the CDR3 is TGTGCCAGCGGGAGGGATTCGGAGACCCAGTACTTC. This codes for CASGRDSETQYF.

J is TRBJ2-1 and V is TRBV2, with 9 bases fitting TRBD1. With V trimmed by 6 bases and J by 4 bases, 7 bases remained unmatched. Germline V CDR1 and CDR2: SNHLY, FYNNEI. The CDR3 spans 15 residues. For the CDR3, the DNA is TGTGCCAGCAGCCGGACAGGGGCTATTTACAATGAGCAGTTCTTC. It encodes CASSRTGAIYNEQFF.

The genes are TRBV6-1 and TRBJ1-1; TRBD1 matches 11 bases. CDR1 is MNHNS, CDR2 SASEGT, per germline. The CDR3 totals 16 residues. Trimming removed 6 bases from V and 10 bases from J; junction bases left unmatched: 16. The CDR3 DNA follows: TGTGCCAGCAGAGTACGAGACCTTGGACAGGGGGCAGGAGCTTTCTTT. It yields the protein CASRVRDLGQGAGAFF.

The chain carries TRBV5-1 and TRBJ2-7; 7 bases agree with TRBD2. V trimming: 0 bases; J trimming: 3 bases; junction bases outside the gene matches: 3. The CDR3 consists of 14 residues. CDR1 is SGHRS, CDR2 YFSETQ, per germline. CDR3 region: CASSLEASGYEQYF. CDR3 DNA sequence: TGCGCCAGCAGCTTGGAGGCTAGCGGCTACGAGCAGTACTTC. Looking up the rest from reference TRBV5-1 and TRBJ2-7 gives the full variable domain: KAGVTQTPRYLIKTRGQQVTLSCSPISGHRSVSWYQQTPGQGLQFLFEYFSETQRNKGNFPGRFSGRQFSNSRSEMNVSTLELGDSALYLCASSLEASGYEQYFGPGTRLTVT.